This record looks at one T cell receptor (beta chain) sequence and its context. These data originate in a study of human T cells and chemical hapten exposure. Background on the study: Reading of the patch tests, which applied 0.01% DPC to the upper back, occurred at 6 days.

Time point specified: pre-sensitization, week 0. Noted treatment: therapeutic diphenylcyclopropenone sensitization with weekly scalp DPC. The library tagged each cDNA molecule with unique molecular identifiers. From the RACE reads, TCRdb called clonotypes with MiXCR, one entry per CDR3 protein. The table records under 110,000 distinct CDR3 sequences, around 12% of them present only once. The CDR3 is made up of 15 amino acids. Germline V CDR1 and CDR2: SGHRS, YFSETQ. Trimming removed 4 bases from V and 3 bases from J, with 16 bases in between. V and J are TRBV5-1 and TRBJ1-1; D unclear. Here the sequenced sample was whole blood, taken in connection with sensitization to the hapten diphenylcyclopropenone (DPC). The sequence came from a woman aged 45-59 years with alopecia areata. Some clones in this sample may be carry-over from other donors' samples. CDR3 sequence reads: CASSRLDPRDTEAFF. DNA of the CDR3: TGCGCCAGCAGCCGGCTGGACCCGAGGGACACTGAAGCTTTCTTT.